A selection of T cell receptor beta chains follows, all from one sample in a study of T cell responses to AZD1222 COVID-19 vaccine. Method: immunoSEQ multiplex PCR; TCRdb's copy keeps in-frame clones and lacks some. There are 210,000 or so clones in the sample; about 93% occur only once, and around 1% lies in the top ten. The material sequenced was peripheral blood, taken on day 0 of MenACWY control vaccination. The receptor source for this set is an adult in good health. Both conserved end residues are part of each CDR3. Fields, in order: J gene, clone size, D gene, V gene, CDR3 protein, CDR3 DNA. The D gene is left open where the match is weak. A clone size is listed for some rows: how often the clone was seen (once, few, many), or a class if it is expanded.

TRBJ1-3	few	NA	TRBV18	CASSPSSGNTIYF	TGTGCCAGCTCACCATCCTCTGGAAACACCATATATTTT
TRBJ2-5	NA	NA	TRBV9	CASSVRGVGETQYF	TGTGCCAGCAGCGTAAGGGGGGTCGGAGAGACCCAGTACTTC
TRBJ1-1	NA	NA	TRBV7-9	CASLQARNTEAFF	TGTGCCAGCCTCCAGGCAAGGAACACTGAAGCTTTCTTT
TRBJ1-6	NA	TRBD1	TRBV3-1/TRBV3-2	CASRLQGGGSSSPLHF	TGTGCCAGCAGACTGCAGGGGGGGGGCTCGAGTTCACCCCTCCACTTT
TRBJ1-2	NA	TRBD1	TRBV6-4	CASRETGSPNYGYTF	TGTGCCAGCAGGGAGACAGGGTCGCCTAACTATGGCTACACCTTC
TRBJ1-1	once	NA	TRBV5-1	CASSSDMNTEAFF	TGCGCCAGCAGCTCGGATATGAACACTGAAGCTTTCTTT
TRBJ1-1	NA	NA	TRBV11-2	CASSLGKLNTEAFF	TGTGCCAGCAGCCTCGGCAAGTTGAACACTGAAGCTTTCTTT
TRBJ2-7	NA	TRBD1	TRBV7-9	CASSRGQGAVYEQYF	TGTGCCAGCAGCAGGGGACAGGGGGCAGTCTACGAGCAGTACTTC
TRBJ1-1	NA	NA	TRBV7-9	CASRRTRGEAFF	TGTGCCAGCAGACGGACCCGGGGAGAAGCTTTCTTT
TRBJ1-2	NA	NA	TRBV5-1	CASSGGTGYTF	TGCGCCAGCAGTGGGGGAACTGGCTACACCTTC
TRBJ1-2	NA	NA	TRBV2	CASSDHNYGYTF	TGTGCCAGCAGTGACCATAACTATGGCTACACCTTC
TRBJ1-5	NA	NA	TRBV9	CASSQGPNQPQHF	TGTGCCAGCAGCCAAGGCCCTAATCAGCCCCAGCATTTT
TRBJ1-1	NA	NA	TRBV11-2	CASRLTSVNTEAFF	TGTGCCAGCAGGCTGACATCCGTGAACACTGAAGCTTTCTTT
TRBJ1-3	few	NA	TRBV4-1	CASSQGRGYSGNTIYF	TGCGCCAGCAGCCAAGGACGGGGATACTCTGGAAACACCATATATTTT
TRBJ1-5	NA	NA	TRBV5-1	CASSLAGGNQPQHF	TGCGCCAGCAGCTTGGCGGGGGGGAATCAGCCCCAGCATTTT
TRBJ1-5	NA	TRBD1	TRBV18	CASSPGTGGVQPQHF	TGTGCCAGCTCACCCGGGACAGGGGGAGTTCAGCCCCAGCATTTT
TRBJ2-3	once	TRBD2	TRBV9	CASSVVGLAGTDTQYF	TGTGCCAGCAGCGTAGTTGGGCTAGCGGGGACAGATACGCAGTATTTT
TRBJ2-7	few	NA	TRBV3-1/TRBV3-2	CASSLRDTTYEQYF	TGTGCCAGCAGCCTCCGGGACACCACCTACGAGCAGTACTTC
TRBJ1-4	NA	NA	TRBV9	CASSVAPGFATNEKLFF	TGTGCCAGCAGCGTAGCTCCGGGATTTGCAACTAATGAAAAACTGTTTTTT
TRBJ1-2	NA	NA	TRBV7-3	CASSPPDSYGYTF	TGTGCCAGCAGCCCCCCTGACAGCTATGGCTACACCTTC
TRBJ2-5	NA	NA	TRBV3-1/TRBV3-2	CASSQISEADLGTQYF	TGTGCCAGCAGCCAAATCTCGGAAGCAGACTTAGGGACCCAGTACTTC
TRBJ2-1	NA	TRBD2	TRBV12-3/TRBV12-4	CASSLASGGEQFF	TGTGCCAGCAGTTTAGCGTCGGGGGGTGAGCAGTTCTTC
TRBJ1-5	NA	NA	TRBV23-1	CASLGGARANQPQHF	TGCGCCAGCCTTGGAGGAGCCAGGGCGAATCAGCCCCAGCATTTT
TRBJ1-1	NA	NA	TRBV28	CASSLYRAVTEAFF	TGTGCCAGCAGTTTATACAGGGCCGTGACTGAAGCTTTCTTT
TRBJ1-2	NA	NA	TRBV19	CASSITGPGYTF	TGTGCCAGTAGTATAACAGGGCCTGGCTACACCTTC
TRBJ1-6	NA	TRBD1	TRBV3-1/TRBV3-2	CASSQGTALGGALHF	TGTGCCAGCAGCCAGGGGACAGCCTTGGGGGGGGCCCTCCACTTT
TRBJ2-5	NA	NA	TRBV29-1	CSATRQETQYF	TGCAGCGCTACTCGGCAAGAGACCCAGTACTTC
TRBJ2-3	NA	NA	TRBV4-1	CASSQLTPPSTDTQYF	TGCGCCAGCAGCCAACTGACACCCCCTAGCACAGATACGCAGTATTTT
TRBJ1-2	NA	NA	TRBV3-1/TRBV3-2	CASSPVGAGSVDGYTF	TGTGCCAGCAGCCCCGTTGGGGCAGGGAGTGTCGATGGCTACACCTTC
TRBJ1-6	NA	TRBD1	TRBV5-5	CASSLEGGRANSPLHF	TGTGCCAGCAGCTTGGAAGGGGGCCGTGCTAATTCACCCCTCCACTTT
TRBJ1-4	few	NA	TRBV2	CASKPRAASNEKLFF	TGTGCCAGCAAGCCGAGGGCAGCGAGTAATGAAAAACTGTTTTTT
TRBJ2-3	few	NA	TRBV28	CASSFPGGGTDTQYF	TGTGCCAGCAGTTTTCCGGGTGGGGGAACAGATACGCAGTATTTT
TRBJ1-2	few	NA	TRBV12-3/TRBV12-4	CASSLGLRYTF	TGTGCCAGCAGTTTGGGTCTTCGCTACACCTTC
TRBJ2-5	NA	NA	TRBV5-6	CASSLDRTETQYF	TGTGCCAGCAGCTTGGATAGGACGGAGACCCAGTACTTC
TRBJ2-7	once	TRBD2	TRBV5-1	CASSSGLAGEEQYF	TGCGCCAGCAGCTCGGGACTAGCGGGAGAGGAGCAGTACTTC
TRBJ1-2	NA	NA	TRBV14	CASAGDGYYGYTF	TGTGCCAGCGCAGGGGATGGCTACTATGGCTACACCTTC
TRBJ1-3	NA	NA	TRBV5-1	CASSSQGPNNRNTIYF	TGCGCCAGCAGCTCACAGGGTCCGAATAACCGAAACACCATATATTTT
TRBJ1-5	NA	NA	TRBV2	CASSGGTSLNQPQHF	TGTGCCAGCAGCGGGGGGACATCTCTGAATCAGCCCCAGCATTTT
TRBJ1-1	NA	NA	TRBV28	CASRTGGDTEAFF	TGTGCCAGCAGAACCGGGGGCGACACTGAAGCTTTCTTT
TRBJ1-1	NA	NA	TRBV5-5	CASSRIDGNTEAFF	TGTGCCAGCAGCAGGATCGACGGGAACACTGAAGCTTTCTTT
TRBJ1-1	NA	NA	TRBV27	CASSQYRATEAFF	TGTGCCAGCAGTCAATACAGGGCCACTGAAGCTTTCTTT